This T cell receptor (beta chain) appears in the sequencing data of a study of cytotoxic CD8 clonotypes in ibrutinib-treated CLL. Turning to the study itself: 24 partial and 2 complete responses; at median 68 months, roughly 15 remitted, about 12 progressed. Samples yielded averages of hundreds of thousands of productive templates and tens of thousands of productive rearrangements.

Germline V gives CDR1 SGHTA, CDR2 FQGTGA. V lost 3 bases, J lost 5 bases, and 2 bases stayed unmatched. The CDR3 is 15 residues long. The table came from immunoSEQ multiplex PCR; TCRdb's copy has only in-frame clones and leaves some out. The data show around 250,000 clones, under 80% seen once. This clone was recorded a few times. The receptor was derived from a human donor with chronic lymphocytic leukemia. This specimen consisted of PBMCs, obtained after 24 months of ibrutinib treatment. The V gene is TRBV7-3, the J gene TRBJ2-1, with TRBD2 identical over 12 bases. CDR3 in amino acids: CASSLTSGRHNEQFF. The CDR3 DNA follows: TGTGCCAGCAGCTTGACTAGCGGGAGACACAATGAGCAGTTCTTC.